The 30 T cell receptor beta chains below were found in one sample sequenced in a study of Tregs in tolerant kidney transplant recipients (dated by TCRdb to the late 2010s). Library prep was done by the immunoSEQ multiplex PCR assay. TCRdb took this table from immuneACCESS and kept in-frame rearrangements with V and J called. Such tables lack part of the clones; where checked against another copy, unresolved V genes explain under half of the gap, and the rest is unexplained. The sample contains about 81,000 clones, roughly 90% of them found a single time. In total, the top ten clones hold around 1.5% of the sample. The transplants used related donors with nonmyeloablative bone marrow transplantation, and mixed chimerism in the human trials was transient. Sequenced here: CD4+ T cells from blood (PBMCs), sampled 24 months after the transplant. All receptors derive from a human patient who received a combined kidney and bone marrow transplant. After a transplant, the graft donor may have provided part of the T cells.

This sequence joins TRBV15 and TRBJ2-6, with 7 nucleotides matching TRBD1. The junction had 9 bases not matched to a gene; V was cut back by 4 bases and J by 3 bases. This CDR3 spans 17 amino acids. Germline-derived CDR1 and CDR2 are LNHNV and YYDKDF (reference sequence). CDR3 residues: CATSTGGQVFGANVLTF. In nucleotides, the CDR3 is TGTGCCACCAGCACTGGAGGACAGGTCTTTGGGGCCAACGTCCTGACTTTC.

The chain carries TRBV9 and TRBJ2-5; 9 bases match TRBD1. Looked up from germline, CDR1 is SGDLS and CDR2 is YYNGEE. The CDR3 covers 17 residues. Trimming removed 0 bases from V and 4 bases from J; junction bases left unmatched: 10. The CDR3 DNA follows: TGTGCCAGCAGCGTAGAGAGTTGGACAGGGGAAAGAGAGACCCAGTACTTC. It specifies CASSVESWTGERETQYF.

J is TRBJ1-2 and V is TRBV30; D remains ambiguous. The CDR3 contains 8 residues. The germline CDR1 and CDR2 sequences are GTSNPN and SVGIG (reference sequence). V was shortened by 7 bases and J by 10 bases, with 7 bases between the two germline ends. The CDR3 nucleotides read TGTGCCTCCTCACTCTACACCTTC. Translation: CASSLYTF.

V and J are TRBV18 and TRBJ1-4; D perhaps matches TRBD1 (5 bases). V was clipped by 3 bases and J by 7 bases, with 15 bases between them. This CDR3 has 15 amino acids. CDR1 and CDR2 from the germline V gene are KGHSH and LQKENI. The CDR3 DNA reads TGTGCCAGCTCACCCCGGTCGGGGGTCGGTGAAAAACTGTTTTTT. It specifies CASSPRSGVGEKLFF.

CDR3 DNA: TGTGCCAGAACCAACCCGGACAGGCGGAATTCACCCCTCCACTTT. It is translated as CARTNPDRRNSPLHF. The rearrangement uses TRBV5-3 and TRBJ1-6; TRBD1 aligns across 7 bases. TRBV5-3 is filed as an ORF, its function uncertain. V lost 6 bases to trimming and J lost 7 bases; unmatched junction nucleotides: 10. The CDR3 covers 15 residues.

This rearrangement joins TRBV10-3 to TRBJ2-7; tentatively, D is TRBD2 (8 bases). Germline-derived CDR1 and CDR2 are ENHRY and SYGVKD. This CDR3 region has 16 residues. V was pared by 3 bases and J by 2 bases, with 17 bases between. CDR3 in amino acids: CAISEKGAGGPYEQYF. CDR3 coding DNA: TGTGCCATCAGTGAAAAGGGGGCGGGAGGACCCTACGAGCAGTACTTC.

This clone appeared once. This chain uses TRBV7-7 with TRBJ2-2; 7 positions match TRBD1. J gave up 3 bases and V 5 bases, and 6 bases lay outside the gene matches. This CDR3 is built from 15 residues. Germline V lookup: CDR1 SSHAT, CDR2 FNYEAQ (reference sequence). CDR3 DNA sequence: TGTGCCAGCAGCCGAGATCAGGGGGACACCGGGGAGCTGTTTTTT. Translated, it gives CASSRDQGDTGELFF.

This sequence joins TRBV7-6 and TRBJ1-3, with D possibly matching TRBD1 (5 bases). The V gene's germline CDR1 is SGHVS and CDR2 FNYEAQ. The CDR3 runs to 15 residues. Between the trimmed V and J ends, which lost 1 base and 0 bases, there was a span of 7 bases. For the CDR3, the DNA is TGTGCCAGCAGCTTAGTAGACAGCTCTGGAAACACCATATATTTT. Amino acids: CASSLVDSSGNTIYF.

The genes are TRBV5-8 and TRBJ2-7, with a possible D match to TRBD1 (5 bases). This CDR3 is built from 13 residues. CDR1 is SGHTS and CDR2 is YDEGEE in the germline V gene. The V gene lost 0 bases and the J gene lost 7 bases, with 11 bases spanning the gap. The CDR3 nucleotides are TGTGCCAGCAGCTTGGACAGGCTACGAGAGCAGTACTTC. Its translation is CASSLDRLREQYF.

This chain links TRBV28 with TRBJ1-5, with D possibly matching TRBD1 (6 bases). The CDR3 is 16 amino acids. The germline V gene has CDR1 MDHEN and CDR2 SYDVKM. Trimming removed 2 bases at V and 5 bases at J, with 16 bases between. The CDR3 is CASSLAGGRRDQPQHF. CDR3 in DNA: TGTGCCAGCAGTTTAGCCGGGGGGCGAAGGGATCAGCCCCAGCATTTT.

The CDR3 is CASSMAVGGDTQYF. The DNA of the CDR3 is TGTGCCAGTAGTATGGCGGTGGGGGGAGATACGCAGTATTTT. The chain combines TRBV19 with TRBJ2-3; possibly TRBD2 for D (6 bases). The ends were cut back, 3 bases at V and 5 bases at J, with 12 bases in the middle. Germline V gene lookup returns CDR1 LNHDA and CDR2 SQIVND (reference sequence). The CDR3 has 14 residues.

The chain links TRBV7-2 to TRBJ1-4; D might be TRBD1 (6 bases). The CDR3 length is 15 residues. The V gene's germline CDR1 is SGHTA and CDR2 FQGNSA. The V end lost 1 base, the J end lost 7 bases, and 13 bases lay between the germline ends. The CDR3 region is CASSLVRGGSEKLFF. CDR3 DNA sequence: TGTGCCAGCAGCTTAGTGAGGGGGGGTAGTGAAAAACTGTTTTTT.

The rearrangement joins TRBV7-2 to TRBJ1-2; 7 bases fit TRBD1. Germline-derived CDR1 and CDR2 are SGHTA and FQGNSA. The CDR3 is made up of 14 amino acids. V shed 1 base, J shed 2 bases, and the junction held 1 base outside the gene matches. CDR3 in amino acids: CASSLGDSNYGYTF. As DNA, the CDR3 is TGTGCCAGCAGCTTAGGGGACAGCAACTATGGCTACACCTTC.

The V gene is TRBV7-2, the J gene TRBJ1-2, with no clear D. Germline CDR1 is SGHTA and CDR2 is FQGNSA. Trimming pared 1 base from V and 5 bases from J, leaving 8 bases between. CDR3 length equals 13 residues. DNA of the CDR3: TGTGCCAGCAGCTTAGTCTCGGGGTATGGCTACACCTTC. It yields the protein CASSLVSGYGYTF.

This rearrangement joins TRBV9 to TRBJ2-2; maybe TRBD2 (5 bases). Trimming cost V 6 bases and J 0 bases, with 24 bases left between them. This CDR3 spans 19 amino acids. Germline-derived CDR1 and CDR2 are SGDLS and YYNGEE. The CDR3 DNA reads TGTGCCAGCACCAAAGCCCGGACTCCTCACCCGACGAACACCGGGGAGCTGTTTTTT. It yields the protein CASTKARTPHPTNTGELFF.

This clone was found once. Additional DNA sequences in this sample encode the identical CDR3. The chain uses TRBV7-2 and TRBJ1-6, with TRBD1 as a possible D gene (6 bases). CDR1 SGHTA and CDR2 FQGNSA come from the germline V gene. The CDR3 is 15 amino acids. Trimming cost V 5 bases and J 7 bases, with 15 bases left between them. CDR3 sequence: CASSRELGGNSPLHF. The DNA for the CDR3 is TGTGCCAGCAGCCGCGAGTTAGGGGGAAATTCACCCCTCCACTTT.

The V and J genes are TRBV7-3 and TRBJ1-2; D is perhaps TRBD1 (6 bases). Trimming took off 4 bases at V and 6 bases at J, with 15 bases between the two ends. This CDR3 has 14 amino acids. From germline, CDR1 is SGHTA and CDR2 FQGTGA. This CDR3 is CASSSPTGEDGYTF. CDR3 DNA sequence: TGTGCCAGCAGCTCACCGACAGGCGAAGATGGCTACACCTTC.

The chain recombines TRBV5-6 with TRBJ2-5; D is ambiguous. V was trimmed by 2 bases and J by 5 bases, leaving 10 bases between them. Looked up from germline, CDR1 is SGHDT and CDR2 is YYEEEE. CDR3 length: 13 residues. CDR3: CASSFREWETQYF. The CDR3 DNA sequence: TGTGCCAGCAGCTTTAGAGAATGGGAGACCCAGTACTTC.

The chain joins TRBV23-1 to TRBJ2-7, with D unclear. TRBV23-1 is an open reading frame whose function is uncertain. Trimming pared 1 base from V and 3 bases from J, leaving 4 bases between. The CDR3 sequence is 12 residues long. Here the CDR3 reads CASSQYRYEQYF. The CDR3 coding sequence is TGCGCCAGCAGTCAATATCGCTACGAGCAGTACTTC.

This CDR3 is CASSIWGSMNTEAFF. CDR3 in DNA: TGTGCCAGTAGTATTTGGGGCAGCATGAACACTGAAGCTTTCTTT. The rearrangement joins TRBV19 to TRBJ1-1; a possible D gene is TRBD1 (5 bases). CDR1 and CDR2 from the germline V gene are LNHDA and SQIVND (reference sequence). The V and J ends lost 3 bases and 0 bases respectively, with 11 bases between them. The CDR3 has 15 amino acids.

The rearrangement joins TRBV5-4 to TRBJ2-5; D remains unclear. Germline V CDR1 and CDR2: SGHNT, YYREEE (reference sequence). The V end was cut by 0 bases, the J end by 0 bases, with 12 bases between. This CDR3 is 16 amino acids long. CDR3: CASSLAPLEYQETQYF. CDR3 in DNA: TGTGCCAGCAGCTTGGCGCCCCTCGAGTACCAAGAGACCCAGTACTTC.

This chain's CDR3 is CASSRMRSNQPQHF. CDR3 nucleotides: TGTGCCAGCAGTCGTATGAGAAGCAATCAGCCCCAGCATTTT. The genes are TRBV2 and TRBJ1-5; D uncertain. The germline V gene has CDR1 SNHLY and CDR2 FYNNEI. The V gene lost 5 bases and the J gene lost 1 base, with 9 bases spanning the gap. The CDR3 loop spans 14 amino acids.

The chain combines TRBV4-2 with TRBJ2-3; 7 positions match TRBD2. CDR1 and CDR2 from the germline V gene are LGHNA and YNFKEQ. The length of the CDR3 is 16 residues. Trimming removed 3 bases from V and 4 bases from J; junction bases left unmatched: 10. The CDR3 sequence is CASSHLRSGGSDTQYF. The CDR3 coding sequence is TGTGCCAGCAGCCATTTAAGGTCGGGGGGATCAGATACGCAGTATTTT.

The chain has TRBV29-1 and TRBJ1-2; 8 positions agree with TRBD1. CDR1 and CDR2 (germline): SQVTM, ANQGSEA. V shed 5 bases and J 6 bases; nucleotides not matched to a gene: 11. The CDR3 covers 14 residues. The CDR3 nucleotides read TGCAGCGTTTCCAGGACAGGGACGGTAGATGGCTACACCTTC. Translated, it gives CSVSRTGTVDGYTF. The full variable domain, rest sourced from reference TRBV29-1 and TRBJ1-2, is SAVISQKPSRDICQRGTSLTIQCQVDSQVTMMFWYRQQPGQSLTLIATANQGSEATYESGFVIDKFPISRPNLTFSTLTVSNMSPEDSSIYLCSVSRTGTVDGYTFGSGTRLTVV.

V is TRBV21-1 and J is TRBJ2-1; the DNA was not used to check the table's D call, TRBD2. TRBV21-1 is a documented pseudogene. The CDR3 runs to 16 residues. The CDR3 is CASSKYLGGRRNEQFF. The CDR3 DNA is TGTGCCAGCAGCAAATATCTTGGCGGGAGGAGAAATGAGCAGTTCTTC.

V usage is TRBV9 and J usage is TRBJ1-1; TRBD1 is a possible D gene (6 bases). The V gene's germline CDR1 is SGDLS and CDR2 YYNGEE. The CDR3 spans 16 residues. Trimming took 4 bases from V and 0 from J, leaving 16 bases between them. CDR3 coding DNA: TGTGCCAGCAGCCCTGGACAGAGAAACATGAACACTGAAGCTTTCTTT. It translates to CASSPGQRNMNTEAFF.

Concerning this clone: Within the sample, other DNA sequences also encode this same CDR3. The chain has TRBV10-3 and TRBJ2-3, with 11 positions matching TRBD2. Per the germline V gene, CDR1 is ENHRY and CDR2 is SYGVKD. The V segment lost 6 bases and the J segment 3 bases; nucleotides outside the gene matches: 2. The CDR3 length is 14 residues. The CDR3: CAIRLAGETDTQYF. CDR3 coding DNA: TGTGCCATCAGACTAGCGGGAGAGACAGATACGCAGTATTTT.

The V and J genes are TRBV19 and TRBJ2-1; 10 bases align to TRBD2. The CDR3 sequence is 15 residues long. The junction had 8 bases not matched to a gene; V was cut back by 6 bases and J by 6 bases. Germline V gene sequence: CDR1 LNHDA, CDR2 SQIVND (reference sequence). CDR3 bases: TGTGCCAGTAGCACTCCGGGACTAGCGCTCAATGAGCAGTTCTTC. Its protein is CASSTPGLALNEQFF.

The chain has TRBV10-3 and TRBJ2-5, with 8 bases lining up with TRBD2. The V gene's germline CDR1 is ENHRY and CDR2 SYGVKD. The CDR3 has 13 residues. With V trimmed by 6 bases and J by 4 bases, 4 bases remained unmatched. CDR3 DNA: TGTGCCATCAGGGGACTAGACGGAGAGACCCAGTACTTC. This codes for CAIRGLDGETQYF.

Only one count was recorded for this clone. As DNA, the CDR3 is TGTGCCAGCAGCAAAATGGCTAGCGGACCGTACAATGAGCAGTTCTTC. This encodes CASSKMASGPYNEQFF. The chain has TRBV21-1 and TRBJ2-1; the D call of TRBD2 is as the table states it, not checked on the DNA. TRBV21-1 is described as a pseudogene. This CDR3 contains 16 residues.